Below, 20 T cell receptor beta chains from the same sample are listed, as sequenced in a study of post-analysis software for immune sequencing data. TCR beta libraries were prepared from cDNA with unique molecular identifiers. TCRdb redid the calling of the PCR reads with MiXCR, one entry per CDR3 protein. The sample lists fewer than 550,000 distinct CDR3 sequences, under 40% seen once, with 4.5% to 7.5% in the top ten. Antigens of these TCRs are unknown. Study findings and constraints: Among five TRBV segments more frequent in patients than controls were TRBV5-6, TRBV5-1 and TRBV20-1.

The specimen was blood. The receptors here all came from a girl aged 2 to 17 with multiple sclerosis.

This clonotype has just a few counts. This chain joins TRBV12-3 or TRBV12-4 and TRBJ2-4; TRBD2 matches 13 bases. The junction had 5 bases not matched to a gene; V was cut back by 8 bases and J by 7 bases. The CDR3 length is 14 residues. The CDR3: CASRTSGGSNIQYF. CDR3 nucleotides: TGTGCCAGCCGGACTAGCGGGGGATCCAACATTCAGTACTTC.

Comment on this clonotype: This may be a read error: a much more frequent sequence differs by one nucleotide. The CDR3 bases are TGTGCCAGCAGTTTGCGAGGCGTTCAAGAGACCCAGTTCTTC. Translated, it gives CASSLRGVQETQFF. The chain couples TRBV28 to TRBJ2-5; D not certain. The assigned J gene may be wrong: the sequence end matches TRBJ2-1 better. The germline gives CDR1 MDHEN, CDR2 SYDVKM. The CDR3 sequence is 14 residues long.

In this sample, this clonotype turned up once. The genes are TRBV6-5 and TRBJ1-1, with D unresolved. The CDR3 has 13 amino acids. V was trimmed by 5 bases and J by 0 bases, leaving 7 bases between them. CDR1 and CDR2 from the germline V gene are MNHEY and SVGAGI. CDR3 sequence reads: CASSGRMNTEAFF. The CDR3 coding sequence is TGTGCCAGCAGTGGTCGTATGAACACTGAAGCTTTCTTT.

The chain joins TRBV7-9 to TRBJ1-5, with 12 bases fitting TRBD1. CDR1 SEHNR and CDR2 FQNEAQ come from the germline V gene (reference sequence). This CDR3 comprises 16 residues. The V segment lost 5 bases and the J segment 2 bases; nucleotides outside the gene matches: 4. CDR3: CASSPGTGGGNQPQHF. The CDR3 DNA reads TGTGCCAGCAGCCCCGGGACAGGGGGCGGCAATCAGCCCCAGCATTTT. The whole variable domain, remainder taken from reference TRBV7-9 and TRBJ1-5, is DTGVSQNPRHKITKRGQNVTFRCDPISEHNRLYWYRQTLGQGPEFLTYFQNEAQLEKSRLLSDRFSAERPKGSFSTLEIQRTEQGDSAMYLCASSPGTGGGNQPQHFGDGTRLSIL.

The CDR3 sequence is CSASRGTQYF. In nucleotides, the CDR3 is TGCAGTGCTAGCCGGGGGACCCAGTACTTC. This chain links TRBV20-1 with TRBJ2-5; the D gene is possibly TRBD2 (5 bases). The V and J ends lost 3 bases and 7 bases respectively, with 6 bases between them. This CDR3 is built from 10 residues. Germline V gene sequence: CDR1 DFQATT, CDR2 SNEGSKA (reference sequence).

This CDR3 reads CATSRDTGLNTEAFF. The CDR3 DNA is TGTGCCACCAGCAGAGATACTGGACTGAACACTGAAGCTTTCTTT. The chain recombines TRBV15 with TRBJ1-1; D uncertain. The germline gives CDR1 LNHNV, CDR2 YYDKDF (reference sequence). Trimming cost V 0 bases and J 0 bases, with 8 bases left between them. The CDR3 runs 15 residues. Based on the CDR3 plus reference TRBV15 and TRBJ1-1, the full variable domain is DAMVIQNPRYQVTQFGKPVTLSCSQTLNHNVMYWYQQKSSQAPKLLFHYYDKDFNNEADTPDNFQSRRPNTSFCFLDIRSPGLGDTAMYLCATSRDTGLNTEAFFGQGTRLTVV.

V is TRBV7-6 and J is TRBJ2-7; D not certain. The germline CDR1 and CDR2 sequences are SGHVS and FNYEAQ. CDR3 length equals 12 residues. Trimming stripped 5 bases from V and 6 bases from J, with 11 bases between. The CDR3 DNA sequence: TGTGCCAGCAGCCCCCGTGGAAGCGAGCAGTACTTC. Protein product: CASSPRGSEQYF. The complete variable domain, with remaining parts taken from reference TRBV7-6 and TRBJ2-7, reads GAGVSQSPRYKVTKRGQDVALRCDPISGHVSLYWYRQALGQGPEFLTYFNYEAQQDKSGLPNDRFSAERPEGSISTLTIQRTEQRDSAMYRCASSPRGSEQYFGPGTRLTVT.

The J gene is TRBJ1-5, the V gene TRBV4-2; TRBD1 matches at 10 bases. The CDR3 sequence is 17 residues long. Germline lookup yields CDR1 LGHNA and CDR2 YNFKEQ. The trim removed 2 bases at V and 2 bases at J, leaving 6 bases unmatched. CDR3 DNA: TGTGCCAGCAGCCAACTCCCCGGGACAGGGGGCAATCAGCCCCAGCATTTT. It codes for CASSQLPGTGGNQPQHF.

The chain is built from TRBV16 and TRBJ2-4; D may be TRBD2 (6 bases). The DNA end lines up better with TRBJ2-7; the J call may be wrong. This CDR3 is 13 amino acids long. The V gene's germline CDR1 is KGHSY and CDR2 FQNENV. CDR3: CASSQAMEGEQYF. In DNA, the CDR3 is TGTGCCAGCAGCCAAGCGATGGAGGGCGAGCAGTACTTC.

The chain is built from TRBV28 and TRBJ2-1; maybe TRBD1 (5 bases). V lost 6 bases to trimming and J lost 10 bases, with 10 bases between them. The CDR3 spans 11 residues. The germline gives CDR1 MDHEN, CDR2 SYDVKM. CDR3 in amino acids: CASRHRYEQFF. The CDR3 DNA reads TGTGCCAGCAGGCACAGGTACGAGCAGTTCTTC.

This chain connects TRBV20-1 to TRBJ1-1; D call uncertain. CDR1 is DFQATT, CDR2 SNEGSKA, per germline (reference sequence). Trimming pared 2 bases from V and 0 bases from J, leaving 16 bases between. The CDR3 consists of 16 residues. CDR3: CSARNTSVVMNTEAFF. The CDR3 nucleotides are TGCAGTGCTAGAAATACCTCGGTGGTAATGAACACTGAAGCTTTCTTT.

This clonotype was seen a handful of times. CDR3 loop: CASSHPGRGREQYF. CDR3 in DNA: TGTGCCAGCAGCCACCCGGGACGTGGACGCGAGCAGTACTTC. This chain links TRBV7-2 with TRBJ2-7; D is possibly TRBD1 or TRBD2 (5 bases each). CDR3 length: 14 amino acids. The germline V gene encodes CDR1 SGHTA and CDR2 FQGNSA. Trimming pared 5 bases from V and 6 bases from J, leaving 17 bases between.

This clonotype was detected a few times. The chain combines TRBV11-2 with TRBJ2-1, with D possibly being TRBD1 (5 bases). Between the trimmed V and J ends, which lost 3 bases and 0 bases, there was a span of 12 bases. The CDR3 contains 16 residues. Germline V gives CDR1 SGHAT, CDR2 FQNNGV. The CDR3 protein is CASSFRVASSYNEQFF. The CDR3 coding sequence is TGTGCCAGCAGCTTCAGGGTGGCTAGCTCCTACAATGAGCAGTTCTTC.

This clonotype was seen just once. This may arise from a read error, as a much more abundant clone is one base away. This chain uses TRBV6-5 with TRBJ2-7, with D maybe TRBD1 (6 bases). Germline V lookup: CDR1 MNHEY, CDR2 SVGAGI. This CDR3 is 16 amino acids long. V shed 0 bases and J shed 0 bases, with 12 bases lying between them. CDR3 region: CASSYSGATHSYEQYF. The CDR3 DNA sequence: TGTGCCAGCAGTTACTCGGGGGCCACCCACTCCTACGAGCAGTACTTC.

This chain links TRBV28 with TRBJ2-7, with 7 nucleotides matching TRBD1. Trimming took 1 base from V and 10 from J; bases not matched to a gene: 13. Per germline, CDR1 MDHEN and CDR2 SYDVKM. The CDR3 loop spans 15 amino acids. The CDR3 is CASSLSGQRRNGQYF. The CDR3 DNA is TGTGCCAGCAGTTTATCGGGACAGAGAAGAAATGGTCAGTACTTC.

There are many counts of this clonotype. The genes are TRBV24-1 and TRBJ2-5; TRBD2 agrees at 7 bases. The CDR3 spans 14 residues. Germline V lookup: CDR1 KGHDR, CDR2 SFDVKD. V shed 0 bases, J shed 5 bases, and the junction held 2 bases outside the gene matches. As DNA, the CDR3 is TGTGCCACCAGTGATTTGTGGGAGGGCGAGACCCAGTACTTC. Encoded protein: CATSDLWEGETQYF.

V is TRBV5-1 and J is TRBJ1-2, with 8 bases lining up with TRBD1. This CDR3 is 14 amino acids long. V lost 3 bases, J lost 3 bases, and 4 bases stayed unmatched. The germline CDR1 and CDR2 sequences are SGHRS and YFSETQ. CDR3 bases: TGCGCCAGCAGCTCGGACAGGGAATACTATGGCTACACCTTC. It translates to CASSSDREYYGYTF. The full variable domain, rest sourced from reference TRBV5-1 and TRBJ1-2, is KAGVTQTPRYLIKTRGQQVTLSCSPISGHRSVSWYQQTPGQGLQFLFEYFSETQRNKGNFPGRFSGRQFSNSRSEMNVSTLELGDSALYLCASSSDREYYGYTFGSGTRLTVV.

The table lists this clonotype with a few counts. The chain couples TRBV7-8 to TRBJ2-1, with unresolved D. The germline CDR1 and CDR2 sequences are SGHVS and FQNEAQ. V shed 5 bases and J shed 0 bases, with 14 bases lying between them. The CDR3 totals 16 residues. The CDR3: CASSPYSPNSYNEQFF. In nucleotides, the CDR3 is TGTGCCAGCAGCCCGTATAGCCCGAACTCCTACAATGAGCAGTTCTTC.

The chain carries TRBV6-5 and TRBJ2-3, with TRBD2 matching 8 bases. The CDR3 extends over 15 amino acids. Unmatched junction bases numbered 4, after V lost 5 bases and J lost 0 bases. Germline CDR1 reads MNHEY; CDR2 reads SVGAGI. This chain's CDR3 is CASSKTSVSTDTQYF. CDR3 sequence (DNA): TGTGCCAGCAGTAAGACTAGCGTAAGCACAGATACGCAGTATTTT.

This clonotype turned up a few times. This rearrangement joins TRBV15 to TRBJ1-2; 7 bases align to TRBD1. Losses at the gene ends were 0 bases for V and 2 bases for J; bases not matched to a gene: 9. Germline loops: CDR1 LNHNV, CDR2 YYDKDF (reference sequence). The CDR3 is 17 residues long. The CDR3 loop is CATSRDQLGQPNYGYTF. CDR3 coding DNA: TGTGCCACCAGCAGAGACCAATTGGGACAGCCGAACTATGGCTACACCTTC.